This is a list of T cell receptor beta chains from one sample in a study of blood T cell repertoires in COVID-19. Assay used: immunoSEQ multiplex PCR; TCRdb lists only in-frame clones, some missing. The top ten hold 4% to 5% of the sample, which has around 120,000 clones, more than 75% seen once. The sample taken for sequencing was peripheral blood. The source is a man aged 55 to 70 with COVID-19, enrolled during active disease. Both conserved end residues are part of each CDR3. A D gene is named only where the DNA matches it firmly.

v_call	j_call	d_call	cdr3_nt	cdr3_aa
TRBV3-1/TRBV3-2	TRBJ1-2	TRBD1	TGTGCCAGCAGCCCGCGGACAGGGGGCAATAACTATGGCTACACCTTC	CASSPRTGGNNYGYTF
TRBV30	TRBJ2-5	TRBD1	TGTGCCTGGAGTTCAAACAGGGGTGAGACCCAGTACTTC	CAWSSNRGETQYF
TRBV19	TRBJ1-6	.	TGTGCCAGTAGTATAGGGGCAGGGTGGCAGTCACCCCTCCACTTT	CASSIGAGWQSPLHF
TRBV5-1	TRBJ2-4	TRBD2	TGCGCCAGCAGCCCCGTCCCGGGACTAGCGGAGCTAGCCAAAAACATTCAGTACTTC	CASSPVPGLAELAKNIQYF
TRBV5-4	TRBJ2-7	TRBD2	TGTGCCAGCAGCCCGCCGGGGGGATTTGGGTTGTACGAGCAGTACTTC	CASSPPGGFGLYEQYF
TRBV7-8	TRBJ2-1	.	TGTGCCAGCAGCTTAGTGGTTGGGGGGACCAACCTCAATGAGCAGTTCTTC	CASSLVVGGTNLNEQFF
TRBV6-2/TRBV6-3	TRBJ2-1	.	TGTGCCAGCAGTAGGGGTAGCTCCTACAATGAGCAGTTCTTC	CASSRGSSYNEQFF
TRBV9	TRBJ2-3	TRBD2	TGTGCCAGCAGCGTGACTAGCGGCGCAGATACGCAGTATTTT	CASSVTSGADTQYF
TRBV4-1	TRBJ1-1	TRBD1	TGCGCCAGCAGCCCGCGACAGGGGAACACTGAAGCTTTCTTT	CASSPRQGNTEAFF
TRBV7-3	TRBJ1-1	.	TGTGCCAGCAGCCTCTCCGAGGGTTCCTCTGAAGCTTTCTTT	CASSLSEGSSEAFF
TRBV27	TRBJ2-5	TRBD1	TGTGCCAGCAGTTCGGGGACAGGGGGCGTGGAGACCCAGTACTTC	CASSSGTGGVETQYF
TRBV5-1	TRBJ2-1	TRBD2	TGCGCCAGCAGCTTGGAAGCGGGAGGGCTAGACAATGAGCAGTTCTTC	CASSLEAGGLDNEQFF
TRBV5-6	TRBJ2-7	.	TGTGCCAGCAGCTTGGGCGCGGGCTACGAGCAGTACTTC	CASSLGAGYEQYF
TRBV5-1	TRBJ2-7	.	TGCGCCAGCAGCCTTCTTCTCGGGGGGCCTAGAGAGCAGTACTTC	CASSLLLGGPREQYF
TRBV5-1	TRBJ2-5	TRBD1	TGCGCCAGCAGCACCGACAGGGGGGTAGAGACCCAGTACTTC	CASSTDRGVETQYF
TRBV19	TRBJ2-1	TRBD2	TGTGCCAGTACCCTTTCAGCGGGAGGGGCCTACAATGAGCAGTTCTTC	CASTLSAGGAYNEQFF
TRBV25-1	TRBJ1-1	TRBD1	TGTGCCACCGTGTGGGTCTATGGACAGGGACGCGCTGAAGCTTTCTTT	CATVWVYGQGRAEAFF
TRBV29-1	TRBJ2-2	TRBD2	TGCAGCGTTCGACTAGCGGGAACCGGGGAGCTGTTTTTT	CSVRLAGTGELFF
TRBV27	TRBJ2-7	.	TGTGCCAGCAGGGTGACCGGGGGGCTTGGGCGGGAGACGTACGAGCAGTACTTC	CASRVTGGLGRETYEQYF
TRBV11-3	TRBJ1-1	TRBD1	TGTGCCAGCACCCAAGAACAGGGGATGAACACTGAAGCTTTCTTT	CASTQEQGMNTEAFF
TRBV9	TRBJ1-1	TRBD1	TGTGCCAGCAGCGCGGCAGGGGGATCCACTGAAGCTTTCTTT	CASSAAGGSTEAFF
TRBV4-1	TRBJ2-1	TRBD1	TGCGCCAGCAGCCAAGATCGAGGACAGGGGGGGAATGAGCAGTTCTTC	CASSQDRGQGGNEQFF
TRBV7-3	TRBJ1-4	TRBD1	TGTGCCAGCAGCTTAGGGACAGCCGCAACTAATGAAAAACTGTTTTTT	CASSLGTAATNEKLFF